The rows below give T cell receptor beta chains drawn from one sample of a study of blood T cells in healthy people across ages. MiXCR was run by TCRdb on the 5' RACE reads, yielding one entry per CDR3 protein. This sample yields 540,000 or so distinct CDR3 sequences, of which around 24% are seen a single time; around 10% belongs to the top ten. This same sample was also taken into another study, of T cells of mothers and their children.

The sample consisted of blood. The receptors derive from a boy aged 10-17 years in good health. The CDR3 runs from the conserved cysteine through the conserved F or W. A D gene is named only where the DNA matches it firmly.

>TRBD1|TRBV7-9|TRBJ1-2
CASSSTIASGTGNYGYTF
>TRBD2|TRBV7-3|TRBJ2-5
CASSPKTSGGQETQYF
>-|TRBV4-3|TRBJ2-1
CASSQVQLDYNEQFF
>-|TRBV7-2|TRBJ1-6
CASSGTPGNSPLHF
>-|TRBV20-1|TRBJ2-3
CSARDGYHDTQYF
>TRBD2|TRBV5-1|TRBJ2-5
CASSLGGGSAVETQYF
>-|TRBV20-1|-
CSAREGARGIDEQFF
>-|TRBV12-3/TRBV12-4|TRBJ2-1
CASSPGTAGQFF
>-|TRBV7-9|-
CASSLGTEPYEQYF
>-|TRBV4-3|TRBJ2-7
CASSQENDSPYEQYF
>-|TRBV29-1|TRBJ1-1
CSVSRGGMNTEAFF
>TRBD1|TRBV12-3/TRBV12-4|TRBJ1-1
CASTPGGNTEAFF
>-|TRBV4-3|-
CASSQEGPGLETQYF
>TRBD2|TRBV7-8|TRBJ2-1
CASSRRGAGVYNEQFF
>-|TRBV4-3|TRBJ2-1
CASSQEPGEVYNEQFF
>TRBD1|TRBV7-3|TRBJ2-6
CASSLGTGKLSGANVLTF
>-|TRBV6-2/TRBV6-3|TRBJ2-1
CASSYSSRDWGSYNEQFF
>-|TRBV5-1|TRBJ2-2
CASSLATSTGELFF
>-|TRBV7-9|TRBJ2-2
CASSLSPSNLHGELFF
>-|TRBV7-3|TRBJ2-5
CASSLMGRGPEETQYF
>-|TRBV3-1|TRBJ2-1
CASSPGLRGTEQFF
>TRBD2|TRBV25-1|TRBJ2-5
CASSERSLAGVAETQYF
>-|TRBV5-8|TRBJ2-7
CASSLYGGEQYF
>-|TRBV10-3|-
CAISVGTRMRGDEQFF
>TRBD2|TRBV29-1|TRBJ2-1
CSVEGLAGWYEQFF
>TRBD1|TRBV5-5|TRBJ1-3
CASSRDRGRGNTIYF
>TRBD2|TRBV20-1|TRBJ2-5
CSARPPTSGQETQYF
>TRBD2|TRBV14|TRBJ2-1
CASSQGLWTSGGIYNEQFF
>TRBD2|TRBV29-1|-
CSVFGRGDSYEQYF